These 4 T cell receptor beta chains originate from one sample sequenced in a study of blood T cell repertoires in COVID-19. TCRdb's table, derived via immunoSEQ multiplex PCR, lists solely in-frame clones and lacks some. The sample carries more than 95,000 clones, roughly 79% recorded once. The sequencing input was peripheral blood. The receptors originated from a woman aged 70-85 years with acute or convalescent COVID-19.

The table lists this clone with a few counts. In the same sample, other DNA sequences code for this CDR3. The chain carries TRBV15 and TRBJ2-7, with TRBD2 matching over 11 bases. The V segment lost 3 bases and the J segment 4 bases; nucleotides outside the gene matches: 8. The CDR3 has 16 residues. Germline lookup yields CDR1 LNHNV and CDR2 YYDKDF (reference sequence). The CDR3, as DNA: TGTGCCACCAGCAGCGGACTAGCGGGCGGCCCTTACGAGCAGTACTTC. This codes for CATSSGLAGGPYEQYF.

This chain uses TRBV2 with TRBJ2-1; TRBD2 might be the D (5 bases). This CDR3 region has 11 residues. The germline CDR1 and CDR2 sequences are SNHLY and FYNNEI. The V gene lost 6 bases and the J gene lost 10 bases, with 10 bases spanning the gap. The CDR3 region is CASSDYSEQFF. CDR3 sequence (DNA): TGTGCCAGCAGCGACTACTCCGAGCAGTTCTTC.

CDR3 amino acids: CASSPSRSSNQPQHF. CDR3 in DNA: TGTGCCAGCAGCCCCTCCAGGTCGAGCAATCAGCCCCAGCATTTT. The V call is TRBV7-9, the J call TRBJ1-5; D is undetermined. The germline V gene has CDR1 SEHNR and CDR2 FQNEAQ (reference sequence). V was cut by 5 bases and J by 1 base, with 12 bases left in between. The CDR3 consists of 15 residues.

The gene calls are TRBV30 and TRBJ2-7; no definite D call. CDR1 and CDR2 (germline): GTSNPN, SVGIG (reference sequence). CDR3 length equals 14 residues. The V and J ends lost 1 base and 0 bases respectively, with 10 bases between them. The CDR3 coding sequence is TGTGCCTGGAGTGCTGAGGCGAACTCCTACGAGCAGTACTTC. It codes for CAWSAEANSYEQYF.